Below are 8 T cell receptor beta chains sequenced from a single sample in a study of T cells after yellow fever vaccination. TCRdb reprocessed the 5' RACE reads with MiXCR, giving one entry per CDR3 protein. The table shows about 580,000 distinct CDR3 sequences, with roughly 17% occurring only once. The specimen comprised PBMCs, sampled roughly 5 days after the first yellow fever vaccination. Every receptor here comes from a man between 18 and 29 years old who received the YFV17D yellow fever vaccine.

The chain employs TRBV7-3 and TRBJ2-3; 9 nucleotides match TRBD2. J was trimmed by 4 bases and V by 5 bases; bases with no gene match: 7. The V gene's germline CDR1 is SGHTA and CDR2 FQGTGA. CDR3 length: 15 residues. CDR3 sequence reads: CASSRGGGAADTQYF. The DNA for the CDR3 is TGTGCCAGCAGCCGGGGCGGGGGGGCCGCAGATACGCAGTATTTT.

This clonotype was counted a few times. CDR3 loop: CASVPGGDTDTQYF. The CDR3 DNA follows: TGTGCCAGCGTGCCGGGGGGGGACACAGATACGCAGTATTTT. The chain joins TRBV12-3 or TRBV12-4 to TRBJ2-3, with 8 positions matching TRBD2. The CDR3 consists of 14 residues. V lost 8 bases and J lost 2; bases outside the gene matches: 6.

This clonotype was counted between two and nine times. This chain connects TRBV7-9 to TRBJ2-7; 7 nucleotides line up with TRBD2. The CDR3 is made up of 13 amino acids. With 3 bases clipped from V and 9 bases from J, the junction kept 8 bases outside the gene matches. The germline V gene encodes CDR1 SEHNR and CDR2 FQNEAQ (reference sequence). Written as DNA, the CDR3 is TGTGCCAGCAGCTTGGCTGCTACTAGCGCGCAGTACGTC. It translates to CASSLAATSAQYV.

The chain combines TRBV7-2 with TRBJ2-2; 12 bases fit TRBD1. Germline V lookup: CDR1 SGHTA, CDR2 FQGNSA. The ends lost 6 bases at V and 4 bases at J; junction bases unmatched: 3. The CDR3 runs to 15 residues. CDR3 region: CASRSGQGATGELFF. CDR3 DNA sequence: TGTGCCAGCAGGTCGGGACAGGGGGCCACCGGGGAGCTGTTTTTT.

Ten or more counts support this clonotype. The CDR3 DNA reads TGCGCCAGCAGCTTACAGGGGGGTTCCTACAATGAGCAGTTCTTC. It encodes CASSLQGGSYNEQFF. The V gene is TRBV5-1, the J gene TRBJ2-1; 8 bases are shared with TRBD1. V shed 2 bases, J shed 1 base, and the junction held 2 bases outside the gene matches. Germline V lookup: CDR1 SGHRS, CDR2 YFSETQ. The CDR3 has 15 residues. The whole variable domain, remainder taken from reference TRBV5-1 and TRBJ2-1, is KAGVTQTPRYLIKTRGQQVTLSCSPISGHRSVSWYQQTPGQGLQFLFEYFSETQRNKGNFPGRFSGRQFSNSRSEMNVSTLELGDSALYLCASSLQGGSYNEQFFGPGTRLTVL.

This clonotype was recorded a few times. This CDR3 is CSAGDSFLNTEAFF. The CDR3 DNA is TGCAGTGCTGGGGACAGCTTCTTGAACACTGAAGCTTTCTTT. V gene TRBV20-1 combines with J gene TRBJ1-1; 7 positions match TRBD1. The junction had 6 bases not matched to a gene; V was cut back by 5 bases and J by 0 bases. Germline CDR1 DFQATT, CDR2 SNEGSKA (reference sequence). The CDR3 runs 14 residues.

V and J are TRBV7-3 and TRBJ2-6; 9 positions agree with TRBD2. Looked up from germline, CDR1 is SGHTA and CDR2 is FQGTGA. This CDR3 spans 17 amino acids. V lost 0 bases, J lost 1 base, and 1 base stayed unmatched. The CDR3 bases are TGTGCCAGCAGCTTAACTAGCGGGGGATCTGGGGCCAACGTCCTGACTTTC. It codes for CASSLTSGGSGANVLTF.

The rearrangement joins TRBV20-1 to TRBJ2-5; TRBD1 might be the D (5 bases). The ends were cut back, 3 bases at V and 5 bases at J, with 13 bases in the middle. The CDR3 has 13 residues. CDR1 and CDR2 from the germline V gene are DFQATT and SNEGSKA (reference sequence). CDR3 amino acids: CSASRALGETQYF. The CDR3 DNA sequence: TGCAGTGCTAGCAGGGCGTTGGGGGAGACCCAGTACTTC.